The rows below give T cell receptor beta chains drawn from one sample of a study of beta chain features in type 1 diabetes. The repertoire was sequenced with immunoSEQ multiplex PCR; TCRdb's copy has only in-frame clones and lacks some. The sample records about 150,000 clones, 10% being singletons. Sequencing was done on a sample of central memory CD4+ T cells from blood. These receptors all come from a man aged 25 to 40 with type 1 diabetes. The CDR3 runs from the conserved cysteine through the conserved F or W. Each record gives: J gene, V gene, CDR3 length, clone size, CDR3 protein. Rows give clone size only sometimes, using once, few, many, or a class for an expanded clone.

TRBJ2-7 | TRBV7-2 | 14 | NA | CASSLTRQPYEQYF
TRBJ1-1 | TRBV7-6 | 14 | many | CASSWDRGNTEAFF
TRBJ1-1 | TRBV25-1 | 13 | few | CASSARGNTEAFF
TRBJ2-1 | TRBV11-2 | 10 | NA | CASDGGEQFF
TRBJ1-1 | TRBV10-3 | 13 | few | CAISEQGFTEAFF
TRBJ1-2 | TRBV19 | 13 | few | CASSTGQNYGYTF
TRBJ2-7 | TRBV7-8 | 15 | NA | CASTELGQGIYEQYF
TRBJ1-1 | TRBV19 | 13 | NA | CASSIREATEAFF
TRBJ2-1 | TRBV5-1 | 15 | few | CASSLFSGGDNEQFF
TRBJ2-1 | TRBV4-3 | 13 | few | CASSQEISGEQFF
TRBJ2-1 | TRBV18 | 13 | few | CASSRVIVDEQFF
TRBJ2-1 | TRBV7-3 | 18 | NA | CASSPRSQTSGSRNEQFF
TRBJ2-5 | TRBV7-2 | 15 | few | CASSQRTSPTETQYF
TRBJ2-2 | TRBV29-1 | 13 | NA | CSVTSVYGGELFF
TRBJ2-7 | TRBV2 | 14 | NA | CASSGTGVPYEQYF
TRBJ1-1 | TRBV30 | 14 | NA | CAWSVKWGRTEAFF
TRBJ1-4 | TRBV4-3 | 14 | few | CASSQGQSNEKLFF
TRBJ2-1 | TRBV5-1 | 14 | NA | CASSLAGGGDEQFF
TRBJ2-7 | TRBV4-2 | 16 | NA | CASSQEVLAGGSEQYF
TRBJ2-3 | TRBV5-6 | 13 | NA | CASSLDRTDTQYF
TRBJ2-6 | TRBV29-1 | 16 | NA | CSVATGPSSGANVLTF
TRBJ2-5 | TRBV6-5 | 13 | NA | CASSETGQETQYF
TRBJ2-5 | TRBV4-3 | 14 | NA | CASSQVISRETQYF
TRBJ2-1 | TRBV7-9 | 14 | NA | CASSLEDRVIFEFF
TRBJ2-7 | TRBV30 | 13 | NA | CAWSSTSGTSIYF
TRBJ2-1 | TRBV6-5 | 15 | NA | CASSTTSGKIGEQFF
TRBJ2-3 | TRBV27 | 13 | NA | CASSFTWRDTQYF
TRBJ1-3 | TRBV18 | 17 | NA | CASSPPGRGSSGNTIYF
TRBJ2-1 | TRBV27 | 13 | NA | CASRKALGDEQFF
TRBJ2-5 | TRBV7-2 | 14 | few | CASSTTGGEETQYF
TRBJ2-7 | TRBV6-5 | 13 | NA | CASTSGSSYEQYF
TRBJ2-1 | TRBV4-3 | 15 | few | CASSQEESSYNEQFF
TRBJ2-4 | TRBV4-3 | 17 | NA | CASSQELGYLAKNIQYF
TRBJ2-2 | TRBV30 | 11 | few | CAWSVEGELFF
TRBJ2-1 | TRBV5-1 | 16 | few | CASSLGREVYYNEQFF
TRBJ2-5 | TRBV29-1 | 17 | NA | CSVSRETSGRRRETQYF
TRBJ1-2 | TRBV6-6 | 14 | NA | CASTPRTEGYGYTF
TRBJ1-2 | TRBV28 | 14 | NA | CASSLSTATNGYTF
TRBJ2-2 | TRBV11-2 | 12 | NA | CASSSRAGELFF
TRBJ1-2 | TRBV7-2 | 14 | few | CASSPGQGLPGYTF
TRBJ2-3 | TRBV25-1 | 15 | few | CASSEYGTPTDTQYF
TRBJ1-2 | TRBV4-3 | 17 | NA | CASSQATGTPDNYGYTF
TRBJ1-2 | TRBV5-1 | 14 | few | CASSLTGQPYGYTF
TRBJ2-3 | TRBV11-2 | 12 | NA | CASSPASVPQYF
TRBJ2-5 | TRBV7-2 | 14 | NA | CASSLASQQETQYF